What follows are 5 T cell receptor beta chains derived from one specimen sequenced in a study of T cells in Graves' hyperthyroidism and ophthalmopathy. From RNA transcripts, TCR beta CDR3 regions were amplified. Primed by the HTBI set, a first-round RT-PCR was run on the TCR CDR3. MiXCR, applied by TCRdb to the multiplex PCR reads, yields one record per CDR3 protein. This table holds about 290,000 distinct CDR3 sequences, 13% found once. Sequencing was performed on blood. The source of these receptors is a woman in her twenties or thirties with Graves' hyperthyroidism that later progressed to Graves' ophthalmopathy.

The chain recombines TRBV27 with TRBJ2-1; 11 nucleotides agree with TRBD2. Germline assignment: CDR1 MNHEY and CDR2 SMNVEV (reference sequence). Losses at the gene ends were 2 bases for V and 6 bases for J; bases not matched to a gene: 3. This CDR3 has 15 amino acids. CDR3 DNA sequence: TGTGCCAGCAGTTTAATAGCGGGAGGGACCAATGAGCAGTTCTTC. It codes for CASSLIAGGTNEQFF.

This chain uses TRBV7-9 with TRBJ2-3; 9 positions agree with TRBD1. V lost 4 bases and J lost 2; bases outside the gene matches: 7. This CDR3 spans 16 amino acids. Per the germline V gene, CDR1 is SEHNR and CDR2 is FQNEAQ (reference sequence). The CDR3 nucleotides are TGTGCCAGCAGCTGGGGGACAGGGACGTCCACAGATACGCAGTATTTT. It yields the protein CASSWGTGTSTDTQYF.

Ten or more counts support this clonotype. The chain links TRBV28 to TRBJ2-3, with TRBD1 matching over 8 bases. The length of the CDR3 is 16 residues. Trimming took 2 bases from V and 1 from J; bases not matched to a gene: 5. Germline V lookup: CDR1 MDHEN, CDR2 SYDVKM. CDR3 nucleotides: TGTGCCAGCAGTTTAAGGGCAGGGGGCGGCACAGATACGCAGTATTTT. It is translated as CASSLRAGGGTDTQYF.

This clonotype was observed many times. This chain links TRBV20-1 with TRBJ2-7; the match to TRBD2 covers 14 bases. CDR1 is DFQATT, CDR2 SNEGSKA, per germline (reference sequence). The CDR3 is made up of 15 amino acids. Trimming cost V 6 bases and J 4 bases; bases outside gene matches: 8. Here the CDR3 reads CSATGTSGRDYEQYF. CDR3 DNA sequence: TGCAGTGCGACCGGGACTAGCGGGAGAGATTACGAGCAGTACTTC.

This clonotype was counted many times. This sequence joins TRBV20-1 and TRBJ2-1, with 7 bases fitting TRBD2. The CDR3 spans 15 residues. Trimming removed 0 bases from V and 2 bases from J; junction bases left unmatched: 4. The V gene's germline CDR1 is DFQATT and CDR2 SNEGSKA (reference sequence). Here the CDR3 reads CSARDGGRAYNEQFF. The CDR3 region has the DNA TGCAGTGCTAGAGACGGCGGGAGAGCCTACAATGAGCAGTTCTTC.